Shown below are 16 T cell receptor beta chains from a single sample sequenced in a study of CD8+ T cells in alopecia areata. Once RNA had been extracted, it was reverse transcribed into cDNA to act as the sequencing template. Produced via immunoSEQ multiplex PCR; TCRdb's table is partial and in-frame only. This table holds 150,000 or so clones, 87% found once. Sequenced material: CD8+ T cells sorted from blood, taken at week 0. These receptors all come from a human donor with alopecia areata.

The CDR3 loop reads CASSPPLSGLQQETQYF. CDR3 bases: TGTGCCAGCAGCCCCCCCCTCTCGGGACTGCAACAAGAGACCCAGTACTTC. The gene calls are TRBV7-9 and TRBJ2-5; the D gene is possibly TRBD2 (6 bases). With 5 bases removed from V and 2 bases from J, the gap between germline ends came to 21 bases. CDR3 size: 17 residues. CDR1 is SEHNR, CDR2 FQNEAQ, per germline (reference sequence).

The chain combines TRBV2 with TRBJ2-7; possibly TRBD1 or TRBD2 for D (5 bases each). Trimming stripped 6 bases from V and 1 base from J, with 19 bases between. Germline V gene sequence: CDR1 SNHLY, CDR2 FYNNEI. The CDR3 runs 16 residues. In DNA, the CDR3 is TGTGCCAGCAGGGGGGTAATGGGTAGCGTATCCTACGAGCAGTACTTC. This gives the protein CASRGVMGSVSYEQYF.

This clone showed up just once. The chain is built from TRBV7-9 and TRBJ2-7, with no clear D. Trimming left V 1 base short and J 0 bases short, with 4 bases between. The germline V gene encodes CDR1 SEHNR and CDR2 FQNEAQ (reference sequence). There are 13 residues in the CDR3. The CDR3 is CASSLDLSYEQYF. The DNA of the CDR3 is TGTGCCAGCAGCTTAGATCTCTCCTACGAGCAGTACTTC. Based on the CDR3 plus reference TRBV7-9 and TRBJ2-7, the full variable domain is DTGVSQNPRHKITKRGQNVTFRCDPISEHNRLYWYRQTLGQGPEFLTYFQNEAQLEKSRLLSDRFSAERPKGSFSTLEIQRTEQGDSAMYLCASSLDLSYEQYFGPGTRLTVT.

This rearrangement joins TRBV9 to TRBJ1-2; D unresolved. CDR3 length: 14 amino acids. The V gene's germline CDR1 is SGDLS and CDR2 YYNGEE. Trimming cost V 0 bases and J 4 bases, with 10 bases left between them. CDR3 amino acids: CASSVETGSYGYTF. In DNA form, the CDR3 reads TGTGCCAGCAGCGTAGAAACCGGCTCCTATGGCTACACCTTC. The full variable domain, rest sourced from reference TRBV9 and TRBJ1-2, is DSGVTQTPKHLITATGQRVTLRCSPRSGDLSVYWYQQSLDQGLQFLIQYYNGEERAKGNILERFSAQQFPDLHSELNLSSLELGDSALYFCASSVETGSYGYTFGSGTRLTVV.

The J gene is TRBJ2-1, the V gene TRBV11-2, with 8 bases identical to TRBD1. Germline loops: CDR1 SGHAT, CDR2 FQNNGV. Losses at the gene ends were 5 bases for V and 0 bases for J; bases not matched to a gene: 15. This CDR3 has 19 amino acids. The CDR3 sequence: CASSDWTGFTVSSYNEQFF. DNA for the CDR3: TGTGCCAGCAGCGATTGGACAGGGTTTACAGTTAGCTCCTACAATGAGCAGTTCTTC.

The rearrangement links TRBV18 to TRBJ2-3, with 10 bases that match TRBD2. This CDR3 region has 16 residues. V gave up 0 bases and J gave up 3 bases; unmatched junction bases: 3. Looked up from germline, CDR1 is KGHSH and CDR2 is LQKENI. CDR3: CASSPPAGGMTDTQYF. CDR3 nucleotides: TGTGCCAGCTCACCACCAGCGGGGGGGATGACAGATACGCAGTATTTT.

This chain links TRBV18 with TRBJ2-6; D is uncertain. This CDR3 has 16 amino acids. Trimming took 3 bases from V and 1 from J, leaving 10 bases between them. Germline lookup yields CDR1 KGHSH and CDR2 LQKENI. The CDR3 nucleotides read TGTGCCAGCTCACCCAGATGGGATTCTGGGGCCAACGTCCTGACTTTC. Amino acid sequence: CASSPRWDSGANVLTF.

The CDR3, as DNA: TGCAGCGTCCAGGGACAGGGATACTACAATGAGCAGTTCTTC. Protein: CSVQGQGYYNEQFF. J is TRBJ2-1 and V is TRBV29-1, with 9 bases that match TRBD1. Unmatched junction bases numbered 6, after V lost 6 bases and J lost 3 bases. The CDR3 loop spans 14 amino acids. Per the germline V gene, CDR1 is SQVTM and CDR2 is ANQGSEA.

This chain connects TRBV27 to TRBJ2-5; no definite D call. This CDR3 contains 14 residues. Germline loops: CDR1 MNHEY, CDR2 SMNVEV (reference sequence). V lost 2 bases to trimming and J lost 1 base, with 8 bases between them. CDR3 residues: CASSLLGSQETQYF. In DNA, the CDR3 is TGTGCCAGCAGTTTACTCGGCAGCCAAGAGACCCAGTACTTC.

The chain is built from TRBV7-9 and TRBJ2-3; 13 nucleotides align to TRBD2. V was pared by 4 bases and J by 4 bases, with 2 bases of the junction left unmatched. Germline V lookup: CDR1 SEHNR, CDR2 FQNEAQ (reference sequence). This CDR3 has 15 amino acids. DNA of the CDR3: TGTGCCAGCAGCTGGACTAGCGGGAGTGCAGATACGCAGTATTTT. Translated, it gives CASSWTSGSADTQYF.

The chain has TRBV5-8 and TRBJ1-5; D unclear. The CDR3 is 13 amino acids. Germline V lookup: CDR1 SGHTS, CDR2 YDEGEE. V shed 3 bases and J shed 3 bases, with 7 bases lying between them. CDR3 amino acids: CASSSWANQPQHF. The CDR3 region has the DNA TGTGCCAGCAGCTCGTGGGCCAATCAGCCCCAGCATTTT.

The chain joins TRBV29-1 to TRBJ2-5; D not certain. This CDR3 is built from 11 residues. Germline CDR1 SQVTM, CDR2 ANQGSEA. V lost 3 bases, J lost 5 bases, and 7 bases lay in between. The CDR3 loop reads CSVDPGETQYF. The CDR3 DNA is TGCAGCGTTGACCCCGGGGAGACCCAGTACTTC.

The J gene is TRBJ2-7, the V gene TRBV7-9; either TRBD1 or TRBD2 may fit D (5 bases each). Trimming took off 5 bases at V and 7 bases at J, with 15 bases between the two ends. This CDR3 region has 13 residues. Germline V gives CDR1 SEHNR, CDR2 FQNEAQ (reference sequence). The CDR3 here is CASSPGTSWEQYF. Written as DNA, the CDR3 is TGTGCCAGCAGCCCAGGGACCTCGTGGGAGCAGTACTTC. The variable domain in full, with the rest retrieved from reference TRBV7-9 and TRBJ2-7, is DTGVSQNPRHKITKRGQNVTFRCDPISEHNRLYWYRQTLGQGPEFLTYFQNEAQLEKSRLLSDRFSAERPKGSFSTLEIQRTEQGDSAMYLCASSPGTSWEQYFGPGTRLTVT.

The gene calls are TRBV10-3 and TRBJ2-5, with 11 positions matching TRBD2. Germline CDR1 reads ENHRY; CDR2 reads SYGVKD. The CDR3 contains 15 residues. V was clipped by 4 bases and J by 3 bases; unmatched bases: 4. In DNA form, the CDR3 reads TGTGCCATCAGTGTGGGTAGCGGGAGGGAAGAGACCCAGTACTTC. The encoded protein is CAISVGSGREETQYF.

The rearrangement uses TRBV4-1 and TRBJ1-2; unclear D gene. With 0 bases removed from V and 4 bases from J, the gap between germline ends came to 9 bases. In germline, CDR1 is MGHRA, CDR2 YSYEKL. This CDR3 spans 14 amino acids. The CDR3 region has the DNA TGCGCCAGCAGCCAAGATTTTCCGGGCTATGGCTACACCTTC. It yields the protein CASSQDFPGYGYTF.

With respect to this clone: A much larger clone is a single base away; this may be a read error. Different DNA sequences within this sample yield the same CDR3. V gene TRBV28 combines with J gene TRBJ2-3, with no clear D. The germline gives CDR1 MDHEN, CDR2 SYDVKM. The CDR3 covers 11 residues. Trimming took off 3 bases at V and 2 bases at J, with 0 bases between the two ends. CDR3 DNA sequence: TGTGCCAGCAGTTTCACAGATACGCAGTATTTT. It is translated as CASSFTDTQYF.